Each of the 14 T cell receptor beta chains below was sequenced from the same sample in a study of blood T cell repertoires in COVID-19. Assay used: immunoSEQ multiplex PCR; TCRdb lists only in-frame clones, some missing. The sample carries roughly 75,000 clones, more than 85% recorded once. Sequenced sample: peripheral blood. Receptors originate from a man in his 60s with acute or convalescent COVID-19.

The chain uses TRBV5-1 and TRBJ2-1; 12 nucleotides line up with TRBD2. CDR1 and CDR2 (germline): SGHRS, YFSETQ. V lost 5 bases to trimming and J lost 9 bases; unmatched junction nucleotides: 3. The CDR3 contains 13 residues. For the CDR3, the DNA is TGCGCCAGCAGTGGACTAGCGGGATTTGAGCAGTTCTTC. This sequence encodes CASSGLAGFEQFF.

J is TRBJ1-1 and V is TRBV9; tentatively, D is TRBD1 (5 bases). Germline lookup yields CDR1 SGDLS and CDR2 YYNGEE. Trimming shortened V by 6 bases and J by 0 bases, and 15 bases separated the two germline ends. The CDR3 length is 15 residues. The CDR3 nucleotides read TGTGCCAGCACCGGACGGGGGAGCATGAACACTGAAGCTTTCTTT. Amino acid sequence: CASTGRGSMNTEAFF.

The CDR3 protein is CASSLRSGAPVNTEAFF. The CDR3, as DNA: TGTGCCAGCAGCTTACGTAGCGGGGCTCCAGTGAACACTGAAGCTTTCTTT. The V and J genes are TRBV13 and TRBJ1-1, with D possibly matching TRBD1 (5 bases). Looked up from germline, CDR1 is PRHDT and CDR2 is FYEKMQ (reference sequence). The CDR3 extends over 17 amino acids. Trimming removed 2 bases from V and 0 bases from J, with 16 bases in between.

V and J are TRBV19 and TRBJ1-6; 7 positions match TRBD1. V lost 4 bases to trimming and J lost 7 bases; unmatched junction nucleotides: 4. The V gene's germline CDR1 is LNHDA and CDR2 SQIVND (reference sequence). The CDR3 covers 14 residues. CDR3 sequence (DNA): TGTGCCAGTAGTAGCCGGGACAGAAATTCACCCCTCCACTTT. This codes for CASSSRDRNSPLHF. Variable domain in full (rest from reference TRBV19 and TRBJ1-6): DGGITQSPKYLFRKEGQNVTLSCEQNLNHDAMYWYRQDPGQGLRLIYYSQIVNDFQKGDIAEGYSVSREKKESFPLTVTSAQKNPTAFYLCASSSRDRNSPLHFGNGTRLTVT.

The rearrangement joins TRBV5-4 to TRBJ2-6; no definite D call. V was pared by 2 bases and J by 8 bases, with 5 bases between. Germline V CDR1 and CDR2: SGHNT, YYREEE (reference sequence). CDR3 length: 12 amino acids. The CDR3 here is CASSFLSNVLTF. In nucleotides, the CDR3 is TGTGCCAGCAGCTTTTTATCCAACGTCCTGACTTTC.

V and J are TRBV10-1 and TRBJ2-2; 8 bases fit TRBD2. CDR1 is WNHNN, CDR2 SYGVQD, per germline (reference sequence). The CDR3 has 14 residues. Unmatched junction bases numbered 5, after V lost 6 bases and J lost 5 bases. The CDR3 sequence: CASRERLATGELFF. CDR3 nucleotides: TGCGCCAGCAGGGAAAGACTAGCGACCGGGGAGCTGTTTTTT.

The chain combines TRBV6-5 with TRBJ1-2; no clear D. There are 15 residues in the CDR3. CDR1 MNHEY and CDR2 SVGAGI come from the germline V gene. Trimming took off 2 bases at V and 3 bases at J, with 13 bases between the two ends. The CDR3 spells CASSYGQHSDYGYTF. As DNA, the CDR3 is TGTGCCAGCAGTTACGGGCAGCATAGCGACTATGGCTACACCTTC.

This clone was seen only once. The V gene is TRBV2, the J gene TRBJ2-1; D is undetermined. V was shortened by 3 bases and J by 0 bases, with 9 bases between the two germline ends. CDR3 size: 15 residues. CDR1 is SNHLY and CDR2 is FYNNEI in the germline V gene. The CDR3 spells CASSEVTGSYNEQFF. For the CDR3, the DNA is TGTGCCAGCAGTGAGGTCACCGGCTCCTACAATGAGCAGTTCTTC. The complete variable domain, with remaining parts taken from reference TRBV2 and TRBJ2-1, reads EPEVTQTPSHQVTQMGQEVILRCVPISNHLYFYWYRQILGQKVEFLVSFYNNEISEKSEIFDDQFSVERPDGSNFTLKIRSTKLEDSAMYFCASSEVTGSYNEQFFGPGTRLTVL.

The chain is built from TRBV5-5 and TRBJ2-2; 10 bases agree with TRBD2. Trimming removed 4 bases from V and 4 bases from J; junction bases left unmatched: 7. There are 16 residues in the CDR3. Germline V lookup: CDR1 SGHKS, CDR2 YYEKEE (reference sequence). The CDR3 nucleotides read TGTGCCAGCAGCCCAGGACTAGCGGAAACCACCGGGGAGCTGTTTTTT. It is translated as CASSPGLAETTGELFF.

The chain employs TRBV2 and TRBJ2-1; TRBD2 aligns across 8 bases. The CDR3 sequence is 16 residues long. V shed 0 bases, J shed 15 bases, and the junction held 16 bases outside the gene matches. Germline CDR1 SNHLY, CDR2 FYNNEI. The CDR3 nucleotides read TGTGCCAGCAGTGAAGCCGCTAGCGGGTCTACATTAGTTCTGTTCTTC. It specifies CASSEAASGSTLVLFF.

The rearrangement uses TRBV9 and TRBJ2-5; 13 nucleotides align to TRBD2. The CDR3 length is 20 residues. Germline lookup yields CDR1 SGDLS and CDR2 YYNGEE. V was pared by 2 bases and J by 5 bases, with 18 bases of the junction left unmatched. The DNA of the CDR3 is TGTGCCAGCAGCGTTATTCCCGACCCCACTAGCGGGAGGGAACGGGAGACCCAGTACTTC. Its protein product is CASSVIPDPTSGRERETQYF.

The rearrangement links TRBV27 to TRBJ2-7; 11 bases are a match to TRBD2. CDR3 size: 17 residues. With 5 bases clipped from V and 6 bases from J, the junction kept 15 bases outside the gene matches. CDR1 and CDR2 from the germline V gene are MNHEY and SMNVEV (reference sequence). The DNA for the CDR3 is TGTGCCAGCAGTCCCTCCGGGACTAGCGGCTTGAGGCGCGAGCAGTACTTC. This gives the protein CASSPSGTSGLRREQYF.

The chain is built from TRBV18 and TRBJ1-1; 7 bases fit TRBD1. CDR3 length: 15 amino acids. Germline CDR1 is KGHSH and CDR2 is LQKENI. Losses at the gene ends were 3 bases for V and 3 bases for J; bases not matched to a gene: 7. CDR3 sequence: CASSPFTGVDTEAFF. The DNA of the CDR3 is TGTGCCAGCTCACCTTTCACAGGGGTGGACACTGAAGCTTTCTTT.

The chain has TRBV6-5 and TRBJ2-3, with TRBD2 matching over 11 bases. The J segment lost 8 bases and the V segment lost 7 bases, leaving 8 bases of the junction unmatched. The germline V gene has CDR1 MNHEY and CDR2 SVGAGI. The CDR3 spans 14 residues. CDR3 in amino acids: CASTGTSGTGTQYF. CDR3 coding DNA: TGTGCCAGCACCGGGACTAGCGGTACGGGTACGCAGTATTTT.